This is a list of T cell receptor beta chains from one sample in a study of T cells in Graves' hyperthyroidism and ophthalmopathy. One entry per CDR3 protein, called by TCRdb with MiXCR from the multiplex PCR reads. The data hold about 180,000 distinct CDR3 sequences, with less than 10% observed a single time. The specimen was blood. All receptors come from a woman younger than 35 with Graves' hyperthyroidism that later progressed to Graves' ophthalmopathy. The CDR3 runs from the conserved cysteine through the conserved F or W. The D gene is left open where the match is weak. Size tells how often a clone was seen (once, few, many) or the class of an expanded clone, and some rows leave it out.

>TRBV12-3/TRBV12-4|TRBJ1-1|many|NA
TGTGCCAGCACCCGGACGGAGAACACTGAAGCTTTCTTT
CASTRTENTEAFF
>TRBV13|TRBJ2-7|NA|NA
TGTGCCAGCAGCTTAATATTTCGGGGGGCTACCTACGAGCAGTACTTC
CASSLIFRGATYEQYF
>TRBV29-1|TRBJ1-1|many|NA
TGCAGCGTCTCGGGATTTGGCACTGAAGCTTTCTTT
CSVSGFGTEAFF
>TRBV5-6|TRBJ2-7|few|TRBD2
TGTGCCAGCAGCCACCGGCTGGGACTAGCGGGGAACTACGAGCAGTACTTC
CASSHRLGLAGNYEQYF
>TRBV28|TRBJ1-6|many|TRBD1
TGTGCCAGCAGACAGGGGAGCTCCTATAATTCACCCCTCCACTTT
CASRQGSSYNSPLHF
>TRBV7-2|TRBJ1-2|many|TRBD1
TGTGCCAGCAGCTTCACAGGGGGCCGCTCCTATGGCTACACCTTC
CASSFTGGRSYGYTF
>TRBV18|TRBJ2-7|few|TRBD1
TGTGCCAGCTCGTCCGGGACAGGAATTTTCGAGCAGTACTTC
CASSSGTGIFEQYF
>TRBV12-3/TRBV12-4|TRBJ1-5|many|NA
TGTGCCAGCACCTTAGGGGGGGGGGGTCAGCCCCAGCATTTT
CASTLGGGGQPQHF
>TRBV6-1|TRBJ2-3|many|NA
TGTGCCAGCACGGGGTGGGTAGAAGACACAGATACGCAGTATTTT
CASTGWVEDTDTQYF
>TRBV7-9|TRBJ1-2|many|NA
TGTGCCAGCAGCTTAGGTCCAGCTATCTATGGCTACACCTTC
CASSLGPAIYGYTF
>TRBV29-1|TRBJ2-2|many|NA
TGCAGCGTCCTATACACCGGAGAGCTGTTTTTT
CSVLYTGELFF